Presented here are 8 T cell receptor beta chains from one specimen sequenced in a study of CD8 T cells in Susac syndrome. An amount of RNA that ranged from about 0.45 to 1 ug was reverse transcribed with random hexamers. TCRdb re-analysed the immunoSEQ multiplex PCR reads in MiXCR, keeping a single row per CDR3 protein. Of about 130,000 distinct CDR3 sequences in the sample, around nine tenths are singletons; the top ten hold 0.24%. The sequencing input was CD8+ T cells from PBMCs. These TCRs come from a human donor with multiple sclerosis.

The CDR3 sequence is CASSLVVGENYEQYF. CDR3 in DNA: TGTGCCAGCAGCTTAGTTGTGGGTGAAAACTACGAGCAGTACTTC. The chain joins TRBV7-9 to TRBJ2-7, with D uncertain. Trimming pared 1 base from V and 3 bases from J, leaving 13 bases between. CDR1 and CDR2 from the germline V gene are SEHNR and FQNEAQ (reference sequence). The CDR3 totals 15 residues.

This clonotype came up once. The chain employs TRBV30 and TRBJ2-2, with 8 bases that match TRBD2. J lost 7 bases, V lost 2 bases, and 6 bases had no gene match. The CDR3 is 14 residues long. Germline V gene lookup returns CDR1 GTSNPN and CDR2 SVGIG (reference sequence). The CDR3 spells CAWSQREKNGELFF. CDR3 bases: TGTGCCTGGAGTCAGCGGGAGAAAAACGGGGAGCTGTTTTTT.

V is TRBV30 and J is TRBJ1-1; no clear D gene. There are 14 residues in the CDR3. Per the germline V gene, CDR1 is GTSNPN and CDR2 is SVGIG (reference sequence). Trimming took 3 bases from V and 1 from J, leaving 12 bases between them. CDR3 sequence: CAWRVWEGNTEAFF. The CDR3 DNA sequence: TGTGCCTGGAGAGTGTGGGAGGGGAACACTGAAGCTTTCTTT.

This chain uses TRBV4-3 with TRBJ2-2; D possibly corresponds to TRBD1 (5 bases). Germline lookup yields CDR1 LGHNA and CDR2 YSLEER. There are 13 residues in the CDR3. Trimming cost V 4 bases and J 5 bases, with 8 bases left between them. CDR3 region: CASSLAGTGELFF. CDR3 bases: TGCGCCAGCAGCCTCGCAGGGACCGGGGAGCTGTTTTTT.

The chain uses TRBV19 and TRBJ1-1; maybe TRBD1 (5 bases). This CDR3 spans 14 amino acids. Between the trimmed V and J ends, which lost 5 bases and 6 bases, there was a span of 16 bases. Per the germline V gene, CDR1 is LNHDA and CDR2 is SQIVND (reference sequence). Written as DNA, the CDR3 is TGTGCCAGTAGTCCCATCAGCGGAGGGGCTGAAGCTTTCTTT. Translation gives CASSPISGGAEAFF.

The chain employs TRBV30 and TRBJ2-7, with D unclear. The CDR3 extends over 13 amino acids. CDR1 is GTSNPN and CDR2 is SVGIG in the germline V gene (reference sequence). Trimming stripped 0 bases from V and 4 bases from J, with 10 bases between. The CDR3 region is CAWSVSLSYEQYF. CDR3 nucleotide sequence: TGTGCCTGGAGTGTATCCCTATCTTACGAGCAGTACTTC.

This chain uses TRBV24-1 with TRBJ1-3; the D is unclear. Germline V gene data show CDR1 as KGHDR and CDR2 as SFDVKD. This CDR3 is built from 12 residues. Between the trimmed V and J ends, which lost 0 bases and 4 bases, there was a span of 0 bases. This chain's CDR3 is CATSDLGNTIYF. The CDR3 bases are TGTGCCACCAGTGATTTGGGAAACACCATATATTTT.

V is TRBV29-1 and J is TRBJ2-7; the match to TRBD2 covers 12 bases. Looked up from germline, CDR1 is SQVTM and CDR2 is ANQGSEA. Trimming at V came to 0 bases and at J to 5 bases, leaving 20 bases not matched to a gene. This CDR3 is 20 amino acids long. The CDR3 coding sequence is TGCAGCGTTGAAGATCGCGAGTCTAGCGGGAGGGCGGGGATCGGAAACGAGCAGTACTTC. Amino acid sequence: CSVEDRESSGRAGIGNEQYF.